Shown below are 4 T cell receptor beta chains from a single sample sequenced in a study of blood T cell repertoires in COVID-19. Method: immunoSEQ multiplex PCR; TCRdb's copy keeps in-frame clones and lacks some. Among about 27,000 clones listed, about 92% were seen once. Sequenced input: peripheral blood. These receptors were collected from a human donor in a cohort sampled during active COVID-19.

CDR3 DNA sequence: TGTGCTAGTGGTTTGGTGGTGTGGAGGGACAGGGGGTTGAGGTTGGGAAACACCATATATTTT. Translated, it gives CASGLVVWRDRGLRLGNTIYF. The rearrangement joins TRBV12-5 to TRBJ1-3; 11 positions agree with TRBD1. Germline V CDR1 and CDR2: LGHNT, FRNRAP. Losses at the gene ends were 0 bases for V and 4 bases for J; bases not matched to a gene: 17. There are 21 residues in the CDR3. Complete variable domain (other parts from reference TRBV12-5 and TRBJ1-3): DARVTQTPRHKVTEMGQEVTMRCQPILGHNTVFWYRQTMMQGLELLAYFRNRAPLDDSGMPKDRFSAEMPDATLATLKIQPSEPRDSAVYFCASGLVVWRDRGLRLGNTIYFGEGSWLTVV.

The V call is TRBV30, the J call TRBJ1-3; 8 bases align to TRBD1. The CDR3 covers 15 residues. Germline CDR1 is GTSNPN and CDR2 is SVGIG (reference sequence). The trim removed 3 bases at V and 0 bases at J, leaving 4 bases unmatched. This CDR3 reads CAWSSTGGSGNTIYF. The DNA for the CDR3 is TGTGCCTGGAGCTCCACAGGGGGCTCTGGAAACACCATATATTTT.

The CDR3 reads CASSLEYSVDTQYF. The CDR3 DNA reads TGCGCCAGCAGCTTGGAGTACAGTGTAGATACGCAGTATTTT. V usage is TRBV5-1 and J usage is TRBJ2-3; no clear D. Trimming shortened V by 0 bases and J by 5 bases, and 10 bases separated the two germline ends. The V gene's germline CDR1 is SGHRS and CDR2 YFSETQ. The CDR3 sequence is 14 residues long.

The V and J genes are TRBV5-1 and TRBJ1-6; 9 positions agree with TRBD1. Germline CDR1 and CDR2: SGHRS and YFSETQ. The CDR3 length is 18 residues. V lost 0 bases to trimming and J lost 9 bases; unmatched junction nucleotides: 13. The CDR3 DNA sequence: TGCGCCAGCAGCTTGGCCGCGGAGGACAGGGGACCGGGTTCACCCCTCCACTTT. Translated: CASSLAAEDRGPGSPLHF.